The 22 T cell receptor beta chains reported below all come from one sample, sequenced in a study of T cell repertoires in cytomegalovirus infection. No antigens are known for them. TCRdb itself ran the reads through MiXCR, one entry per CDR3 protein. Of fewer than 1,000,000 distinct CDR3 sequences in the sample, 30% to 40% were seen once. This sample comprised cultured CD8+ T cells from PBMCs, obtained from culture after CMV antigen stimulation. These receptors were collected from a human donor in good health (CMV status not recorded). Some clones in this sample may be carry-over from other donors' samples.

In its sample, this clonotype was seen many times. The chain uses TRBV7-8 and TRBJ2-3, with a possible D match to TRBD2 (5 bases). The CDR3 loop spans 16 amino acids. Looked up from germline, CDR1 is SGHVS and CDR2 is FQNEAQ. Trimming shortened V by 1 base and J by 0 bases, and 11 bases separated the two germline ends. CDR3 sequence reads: CASSLGSGTSTDTQYF. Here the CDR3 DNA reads TGTGCCAGCAGCTTAGGATCGGGAACTAGCACAGATACGCAGTATTTT.

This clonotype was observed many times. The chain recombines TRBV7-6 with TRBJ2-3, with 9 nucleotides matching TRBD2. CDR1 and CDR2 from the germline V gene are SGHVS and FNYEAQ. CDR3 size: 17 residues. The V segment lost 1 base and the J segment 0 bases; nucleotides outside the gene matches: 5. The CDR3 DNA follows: TGTGCCAGCAGCTTAGGTTCGCGGGGGGGTAGCACAGATACGCAGTATTTT. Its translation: CASSLGSRGGSTDTQYF.

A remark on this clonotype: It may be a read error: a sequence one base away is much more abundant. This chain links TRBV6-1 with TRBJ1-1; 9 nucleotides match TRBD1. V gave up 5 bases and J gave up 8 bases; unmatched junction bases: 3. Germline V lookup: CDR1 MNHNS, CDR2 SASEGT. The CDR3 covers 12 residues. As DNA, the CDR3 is TGTGCCAGCAGTTGGACAGGGGACGAAGCTTTCTTT. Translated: CASSWTGDEAFF.

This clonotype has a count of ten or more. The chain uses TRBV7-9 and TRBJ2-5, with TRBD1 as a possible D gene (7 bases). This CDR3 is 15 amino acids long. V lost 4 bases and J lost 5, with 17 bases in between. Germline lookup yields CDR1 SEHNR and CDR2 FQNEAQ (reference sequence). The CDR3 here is CASSSTGSAGETQYF. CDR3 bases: TGTGCCAGCAGCTCGACAGGGAGCGCGGGGGAGACCCAGTACTTC.

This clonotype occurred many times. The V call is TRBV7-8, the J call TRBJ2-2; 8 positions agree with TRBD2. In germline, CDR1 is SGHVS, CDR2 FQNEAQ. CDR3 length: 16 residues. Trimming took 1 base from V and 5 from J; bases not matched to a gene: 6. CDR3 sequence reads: CASSLDPGGGTGELFF. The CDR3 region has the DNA TGTGCCAGCAGCTTAGATCCGGGAGGGGGTACCGGGGAGCTGTTTTTT. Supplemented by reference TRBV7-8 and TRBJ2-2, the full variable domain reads GAGVSQSPRYKVAKRGQDVALRCDPISGHVSLFWYQQALGQGPEFLTYFQNEAQLDKSGLPSDRFFAERPEGSVSTLKIQRTQQEDSAVYLCASSLDPGGGTGELFFGEGSRLTVL.

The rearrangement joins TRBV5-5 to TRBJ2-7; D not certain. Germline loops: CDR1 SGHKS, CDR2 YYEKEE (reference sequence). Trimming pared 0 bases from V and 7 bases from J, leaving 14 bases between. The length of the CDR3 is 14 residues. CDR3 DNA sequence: TGTGCCAGCAGCTTGGAAATCTACAGCCCTGAGCAGTACGTC. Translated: CASSLEIYSPEQYV.

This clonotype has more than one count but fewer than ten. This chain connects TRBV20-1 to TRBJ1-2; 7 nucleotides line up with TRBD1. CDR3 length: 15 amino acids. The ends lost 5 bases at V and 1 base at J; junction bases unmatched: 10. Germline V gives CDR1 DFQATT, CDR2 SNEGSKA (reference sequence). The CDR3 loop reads CSAVSRDSHNYGYTF. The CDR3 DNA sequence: TGCAGTGCTGTGAGCCGGGACAGTCATAACTATGGCTACACCTTC.

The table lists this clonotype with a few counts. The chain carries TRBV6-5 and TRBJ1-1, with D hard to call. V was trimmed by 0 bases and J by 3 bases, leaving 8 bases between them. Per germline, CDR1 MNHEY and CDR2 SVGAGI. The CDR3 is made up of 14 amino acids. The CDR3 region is CASSYSFLDTEAFF. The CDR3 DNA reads TGTGCCAGCAGTTACTCGTTCTTGGACACTGAAGCTTTCTTT.

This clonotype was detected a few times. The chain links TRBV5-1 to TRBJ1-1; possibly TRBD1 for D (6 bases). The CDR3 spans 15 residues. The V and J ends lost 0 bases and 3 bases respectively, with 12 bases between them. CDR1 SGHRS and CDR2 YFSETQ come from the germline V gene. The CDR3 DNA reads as TGCGCCAGCAGCTTGGATCCAGGGGACTACACTGAAGCTTTCTTT. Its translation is CASSLDPGDYTEAFF.

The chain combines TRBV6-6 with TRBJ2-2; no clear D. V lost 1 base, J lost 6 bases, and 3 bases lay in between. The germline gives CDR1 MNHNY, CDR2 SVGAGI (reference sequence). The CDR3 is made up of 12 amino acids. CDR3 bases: TGTGCCAGCAGTTACTTGGCCGGGGAGCTGTTTTTT. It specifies CASSYLAGELFF.

This CDR3 reads CSVGPGPYEQYF. The CDR3, as DNA: TGCAGCGTGGGGCCCGGGCCCTACGAGCAGTACTTC. The rearrangement uses TRBV29-1 and TRBJ2-7, with D maybe TRBD1 (5 bases). Germline assignment: CDR1 SQVTM and CDR2 ANQGSEA. V lost 6 bases, J lost 2 bases, and 11 bases lay in between. This CDR3 contains 12 residues.

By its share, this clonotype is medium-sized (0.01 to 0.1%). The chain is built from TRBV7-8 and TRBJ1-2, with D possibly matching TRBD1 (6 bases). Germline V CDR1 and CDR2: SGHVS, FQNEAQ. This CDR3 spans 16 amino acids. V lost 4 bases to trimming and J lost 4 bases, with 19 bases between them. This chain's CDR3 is CASSSSTSGHRYGYTF. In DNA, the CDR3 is TGTGCCAGCAGCTCAAGCACGTCGGGACACCGCTATGGCTACACCTTC. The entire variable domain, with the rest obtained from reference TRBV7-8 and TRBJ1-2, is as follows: GAGVSQSPRYKVAKRGQDVALRCDPISGHVSLFWYQQALGQGPEFLTYFQNEAQLDKSGLPSDRFFAERPEGSVSTLKIQRTQQEDSAVYLCASSSSTSGHRYGYTFGSGTRLTVV.

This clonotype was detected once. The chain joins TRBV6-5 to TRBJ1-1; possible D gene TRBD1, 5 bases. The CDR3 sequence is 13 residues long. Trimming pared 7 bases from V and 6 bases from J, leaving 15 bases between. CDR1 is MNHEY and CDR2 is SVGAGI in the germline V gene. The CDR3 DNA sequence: TGTGCCAGCAACCCGGGGCCGAGGGCTGAAGCTTTCTTT. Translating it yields CASNPGPRAEAFF.

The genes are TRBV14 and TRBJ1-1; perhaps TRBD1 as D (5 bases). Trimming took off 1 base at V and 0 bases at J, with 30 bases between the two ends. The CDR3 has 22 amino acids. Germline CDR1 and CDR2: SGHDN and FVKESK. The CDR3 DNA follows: TGTGCCAGCAGCCAAGGGCCTCCCGGGGGGGAGGTACCGCTCCACATGAACACTGAAGCTTTCTTT. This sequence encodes CASSQGPPGGEVPLHMNTEAFF.

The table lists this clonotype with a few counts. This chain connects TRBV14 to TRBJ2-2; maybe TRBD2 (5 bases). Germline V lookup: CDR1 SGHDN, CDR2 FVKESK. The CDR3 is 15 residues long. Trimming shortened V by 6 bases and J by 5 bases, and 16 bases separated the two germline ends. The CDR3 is CASSYHRGYTGELFF. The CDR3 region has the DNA TGTGCCAGCAGTTATCACCGGGGTTATACCGGGGAGCTGTTTTTT. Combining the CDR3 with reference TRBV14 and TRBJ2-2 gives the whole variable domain EAGVTQFPSHSVIEKGQTVTLRCDPISGHDNLYWYRRVMGKEIKFLLHFVKESKQDESGMPNNRFLAERTGGTYSTLKVQPAELEDSGVYFCASSYHRGYTGELFFGEGSRLTVL.

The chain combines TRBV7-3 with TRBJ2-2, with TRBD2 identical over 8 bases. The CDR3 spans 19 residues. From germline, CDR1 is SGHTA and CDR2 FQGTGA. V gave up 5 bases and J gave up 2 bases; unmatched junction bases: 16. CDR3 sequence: CASSPTAPGLGANTGELFF. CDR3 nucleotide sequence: TGTGCCAGCAGCCCTACTGCACCGGGACTAGGGGCCAACACCGGGGAGCTGTTTTTT. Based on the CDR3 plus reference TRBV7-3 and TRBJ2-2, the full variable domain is GAGVSQTPSNKVTEKGKYVELRCDPISGHTALYWYRQSLGQGPEFLIYFQGTGAADDSGLPNDRFFAVRPEGSVSTLKIQRTERGDSAVYLCASSPTAPGLGANTGELFFGEGSRLTVL.

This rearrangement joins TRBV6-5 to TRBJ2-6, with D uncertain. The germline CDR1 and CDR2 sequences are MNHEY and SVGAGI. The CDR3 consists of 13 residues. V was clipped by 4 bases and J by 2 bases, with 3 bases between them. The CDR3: CASSWAGANVLTF. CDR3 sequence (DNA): TGTGCCAGCAGTTGGGCTGGGGCCAACGTCCTGACTTTC.

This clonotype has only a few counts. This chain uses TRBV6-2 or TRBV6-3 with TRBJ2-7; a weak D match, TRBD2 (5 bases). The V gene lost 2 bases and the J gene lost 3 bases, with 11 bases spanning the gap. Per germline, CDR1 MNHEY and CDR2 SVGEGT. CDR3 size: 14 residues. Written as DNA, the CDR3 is TGTGCCAGCAGTTACGGACTCGGGTACTACGAGCAGTACGTC. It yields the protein CASSYGLGYYEQYV.

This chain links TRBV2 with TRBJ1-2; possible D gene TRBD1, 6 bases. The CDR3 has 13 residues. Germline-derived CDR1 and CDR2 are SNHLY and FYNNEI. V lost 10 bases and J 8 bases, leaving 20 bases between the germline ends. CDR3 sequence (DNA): TGTGCCATCCAGGACAGCCGACTGCAAGGCTACACCTTC. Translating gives CAIQDSRLQGYTF. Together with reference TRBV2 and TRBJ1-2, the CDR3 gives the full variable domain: EPEVTQTPSHQVTQMGQEVILRCVPISNHLYFYWYRQILGQKVEFLVSFYNNEISEKSEIFDDQFSVERPDGSNFTLKIRSTKLEDSAMYFCAIQDSRLQGYTFGSGTRLTVV.

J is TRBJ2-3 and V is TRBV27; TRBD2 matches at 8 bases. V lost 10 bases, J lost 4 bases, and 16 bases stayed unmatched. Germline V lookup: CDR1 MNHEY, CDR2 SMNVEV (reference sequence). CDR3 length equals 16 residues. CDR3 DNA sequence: TGTGCCACCTTCGAAAAGGTAGCGGGGTGGGCAGATACGCAGTATTTT. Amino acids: CATFEKVAGWADTQYF.

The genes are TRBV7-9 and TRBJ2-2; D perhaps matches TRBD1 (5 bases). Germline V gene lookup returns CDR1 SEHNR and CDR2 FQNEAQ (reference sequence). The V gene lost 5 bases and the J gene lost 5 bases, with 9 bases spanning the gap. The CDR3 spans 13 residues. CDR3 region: CASSVQVTGELFF. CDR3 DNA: TGTGCCAGCAGCGTACAGGTTACCGGGGAGCTGTTTTTT. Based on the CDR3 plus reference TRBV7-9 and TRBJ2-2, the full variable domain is DTGVSQNPRHKITKRGQNVTFRCDPISEHNRLYWYRQTLGQGPEFLTYFQNEAQLEKSRLLSDRFSAERPKGSFSTLEIQRTEQGDSAMYLCASSVQVTGELFFGEGSRLTVL.

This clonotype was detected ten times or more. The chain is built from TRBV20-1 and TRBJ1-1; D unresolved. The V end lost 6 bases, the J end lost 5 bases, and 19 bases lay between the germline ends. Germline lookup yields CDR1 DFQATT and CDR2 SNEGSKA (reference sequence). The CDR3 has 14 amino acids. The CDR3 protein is CSAPPGTAATEAFF. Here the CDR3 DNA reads TGCAGTGCCCCACCCGGCACCGCAGCGACTGAAGCTTTCTTT.